This T cell receptor beta chain was sequenced in a study of blood T cells in healthy people across ages. Regarding the study as a whole: Estimates based on one million T cells were treated as lower bounds. Per million T cells, TCR beta diversity dropped about linearly as age rose.

Through a sample-barcoded 5' primer and a J-beta primer mix, a second PCR was run for about 6 to 11 cycles. TCRdb redid the calling of the 5' RACE reads with MiXCR, one entry per CDR3 protein. The sample carries roughly 2 million distinct CDR3 sequences, roughly 49% recorded once. The authors drew around 11 milliliters of peripheral blood from each donor. Total RNA extraction produced at least 5 micrograms (per sample) for the study. This clonotype was counted once. The antigen is undetermined. Trimming left V 4 bases short and J 0 bases short, with 22 bases between. This CDR3 is 19 amino acids long. The sequence was collected from a woman in her thirties or forties in good health. The rearrangement uses TRBV12-3 or TRBV12-4 and TRBJ2-4, with D possibly being TRBD1 or TRBD2 (5 bases each). Sequencing was carried out using blood. CDR3 amino acids: CASSSPSTGLELAKNIQYF. CDR3 nucleotides: TGTGCCAGCAGTTCTCCCAGCACAGGACTTGAGCTAGCCAAAAACATTCAGTACTTC.